The clone carrying this TCR beta chain ranks as medium-sized. What it recognizes is unknown. This entry belongs to a study of HIV-infected patients and healthy controls. General study points: Comparisons were complicated because patients and controls had unequal numbers of distinct sequences. With just sixteen HIV-infected individuals processed, the findings' generality was considered strongly limited.

All unsorted peripheral T cells were captured because whole blood was used without fractionation. Germline V gene sequence: CDR1 SEHNR, CDR2 FQNEAQ (reference sequence). With V trimmed by 3 bases and J by 3 bases, 3 bases remained unmatched. The CDR3 runs 15 residues. Reverse transcription used about 510 ng RNA and constant-region primers for alpha and beta. Separate chain-specific third strand synthesis with multiplexing indices produced the alpha and beta libraries. The SP2 site served as the priming point for second strand synthesis. MiXCR was run by TCRdb on the 5' RACE reads, yielding one entry per CDR3 protein. In the table there are about 11,000 distinct CDR3 sequences, about 5.1% of which are singletons.

The TCR was taken from an adult in good health. The specimen sequenced was blood. The rearrangement joins TRBV7-9 to TRBJ2-5; TRBD1 matches 11 bases. CDR3 in amino acids: CASSLDRGQEETQYF. The CDR3 DNA reads as TGTGCCAGCAGCTTGGACAGGGGGCAAGAAGAGACCCAGTACTTC.